This TCR beta chain was identified during a study of T cell changes during pregnancy in multiple sclerosis. The data were produced by immunoSEQ multiplex PCR, yet TCRdb's version contains in-frame clones alone and is incomplete. The sample includes 49,000 or so clones, approximately 90% of them seen just once. This clone has a single count. Deletions cut 6 bases from V and 7 bases from J, with 13 bases between. Per the germline V gene, CDR1 is SGHTA and CDR2 is FQGTGA. The CDR3 sequence is 14 residues long. Sample: CD4+ T cells from peripheral blood mononuclear cells, taken in the second trimester of pregnancy. The TCR originated in a female donor in good health, enrolled as a control in a pregnancy study. The chain recombines TRBV7-3 with TRBJ1-6; D is possibly TRBD1 (5 bases). CDR3 residues: CASSSGSRNSPLHF. The CDR3 nucleotides are TGTGCCAGCAGTTCAGGGTCGCGCAATTCACCCCTCCACTTT.